This record covers a single TCR beta chain. This record comes from a study of blood T cell repertoires in COVID-19. Overall study: Donors in the United States, Italy and Spain gave samples during acute or convalescent COVID-19.

The CDR3 has 14 amino acids. V lost 0 bases, J lost 6 bases, and 6 bases lay in between. The germline V gene encodes CDR1 MGHRA and CDR2 YSYEKL. Original handling: Counts of nucleated cells, estimated from reference gene primer amplification, were obtained. Generated by immunoSEQ multiplex PCR, the TCRdb table keeps only in-frame clones and is missing some. V and J calls and clone size follow that table, whereas D and trimming were derived from the DNA. The sample holds some 99,000 clones, about 80% seen once. The chain recombines TRBV4-1 with TRBJ1-6; the D is unclear. Material: peripheral blood. The TCR was taken from an older man with acute or convalescent COVID-19. The CDR3 spells CASSQDPSNSPLHF. CDR3 sequence (DNA): TGCGCCAGCAGCCAAGATCCCAGTAATTCACCCCTCCACTTT.